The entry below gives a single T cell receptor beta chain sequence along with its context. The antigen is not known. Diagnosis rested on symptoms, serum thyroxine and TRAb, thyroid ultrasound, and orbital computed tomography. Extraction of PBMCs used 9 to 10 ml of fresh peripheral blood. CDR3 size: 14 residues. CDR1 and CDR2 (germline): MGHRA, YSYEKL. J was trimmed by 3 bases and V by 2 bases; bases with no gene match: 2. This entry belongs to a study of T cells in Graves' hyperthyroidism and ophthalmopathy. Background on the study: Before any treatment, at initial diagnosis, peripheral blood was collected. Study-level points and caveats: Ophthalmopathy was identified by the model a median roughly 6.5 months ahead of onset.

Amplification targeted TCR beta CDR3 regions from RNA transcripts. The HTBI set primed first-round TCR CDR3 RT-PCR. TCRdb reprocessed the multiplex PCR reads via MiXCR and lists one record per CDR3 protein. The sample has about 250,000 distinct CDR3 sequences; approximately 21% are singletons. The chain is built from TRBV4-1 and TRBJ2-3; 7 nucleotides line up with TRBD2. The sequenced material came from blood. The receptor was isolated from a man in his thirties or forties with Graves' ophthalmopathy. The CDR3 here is CASSQSGGTDTQYF. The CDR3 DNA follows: TGCGCCAGCAGCCAATCGGGAGGAACAGATACGCAGTATTTT.